Listed here is a single T cell receptor (beta chain). Its matching antigen is unknown. This specimen comes from a study of beta chain features in type 1 diabetes. The wider study: Age, gender and cell yields were similar between patients and healthy donors.

All of the isolated RNA was reverse transcribed, so expressed TCRB transcripts were sequenced. The data were produced by immunoSEQ multiplex PCR, yet TCRdb's version contains in-frame clones alone and is incomplete. The data show approximately 50,000 clones, with about 60% seen just once and 0.29% held by the top ten. Study conclusions and caveats: Type 1 diabetes patients had TCRB CDR3s that were shorter (moderately but significantly so) in all four CD4+ subsets.

V lost 0 bases and J 2 bases, leaving 11 bases between the germline ends. Germline CDR1 reads SGHNT; CDR2 reads YYREEE (reference sequence). This CDR3 comprises 15 residues. The origin of this receptor is a woman in her 30s with type 1 diabetes. The material sequenced was stem cell memory CD4+ T cells from blood. The chain carries TRBV5-4 and TRBJ1-2; D might be TRBD1 (6 bases). The CDR3 protein is CASSLATQGNYGYTF. The DNA for the CDR3 is TGTGCCAGCAGCTTGGCGACTCAGGGGAACTATGGCTACACCTTC.